The sequence of this T cell receptor beta chain was determined in a study of blood T cell repertoires in COVID-19. About the study: Both acute and convalescent COVID-19 samples were obtained from the United States, Italy and Spain. The analysed material was cDNA or gDNA that came from T cells, B-cell-depleted T cells, or PBMCs.

Trimming shortened V by 1 base and J by 4 bases, and 16 bases separated the two germline ends. The CDR3 extends over 16 amino acids. The germline gives CDR1 SNHLY, CDR2 FYNNEI. Authors' processing steps: By means of reference gene primer amplification, nucleated cell counts were estimated. Some clones are missing from TCRdb's copy, which holds only in-frame ones; the method was immunoSEQ multiplex PCR. From that table come the V and J calls and clone size; the DNA was used to work out D and trimming. The sample carries approximately 84,000 clones, roughly 83% recorded once. The rearrangement uses TRBV2 and TRBJ1-2, with no clear D. The sample consisted of peripheral blood. This sequence was found in a human donor in a cohort sampled during active COVID-19. Here the CDR3 DNA reads TGTGCCAGCAGTGAAGGCGGACGGGGATCGTCCTATGGCTACACCTTC. Its protein product is CASSEGGRGSSYGYTF.